These T cell receptor beta chains were read from a single sample in a study of T cell responses to AZD1222 COVID-19 vaccine. Profiling relied on immunoSEQ multiplex PCR, and the TCRdb table lists in-frame clones only, not all of them. The table includes around 150,000 clones, about 91% detected once. The sample here was peripheral blood, taken 28 days after the second AZD1222 dose. The receptors derive from an adult who received the AZD1222 COVID-19 vaccine. Both conserved end residues are part of each CDR3. A D gene is named only where the DNA matches it firmly. Clone size is not always given. Where it is, it says once, few, many or a class for expanded clones.

v_gene	d_gene	len	abundance	j_gene	CDR3nt	CDR3aa
TRBV2	-	10	-	TRBJ1-2	TGTGCCAGCGGCGACTATGGCTACACCTTC	CASGDYGYTF
TRBV7-6	TRBD2	12	-	TRBJ2-1	TGTGCCAGCAGTAGCGGGAGTAATGAGCAGTTCTTC	CASSSGSNEQFF
TRBV30	-	14	-	TRBJ1-2	TGTGCCTGGAGTGTTAGCGGGGGGCCCTATGGCTACACCTTC	CAWSVSGGPYGYTF
TRBV9	-	13	few	TRBJ1-2	TGTGCCAGCAGCGTAGGAGGGTCCCATGGCTACACCTTC	CASSVGGSHGYTF
TRBV19	-	15	once	TRBJ2-1	TGTGCCAGTAGTATTTCGCCTAGCCCTTACAATGAGCAGTTCTTC	CASSISPSPYNEQFF
TRBV28	TRBD2	18	-	TRBJ2-3	TGTGCCAGCAGTTCCCAAGCAGCGGGAGGGAGGTTTACAGATACGCAGTATTTT	CASSSQAAGGRFTDTQYF
TRBV5-6	-	15	few	TRBJ1-6	TGTGCCAGCAGCTTGGGGGGAATTTATAATTCACCCCTCCACTTT	CASSLGGIYNSPLHF
TRBV4-2	-	12	-	TRBJ1-2	TGTGCCAGCAGCCAAGATTTGGGGGGCTACACCTTC	CASSQDLGGYTF
TRBV24-1	-	13	-	TRBJ2-5	TGTGCCAGTCAGGGCCGGGGAGATGGGACCCAGTACTTC	CASQGRGDGTQYF
TRBV6-6	-	13	-	TRBJ2-7	TGTGCGGTAGGAGGGTTTCTGTCCTACGAGCAGTACTTC	CAVGGFLSYEQYF
TRBV29-1	TRBD1	14	-	TRBJ1-1	TGCAGCGTTGATAAAGGACAGGAGAACACTGAAGCTTTCTTT	CSVDKGQENTEAFF
TRBV12-3/TRBV12-4	-	13	-	TRBJ1-2	TGTGCCAGCAGTTACAGGGCGTCGGGGGGCTACACCTTC	CASSYRASGGYTF
TRBV28	-	16	-	TRBJ1-1	TGTGCCAGCAGTTCTCCCGGGAGGACGGGGAACACTGAAGCTTTCTTT	CASSSPGRTGNTEAFF
TRBV7-9	-	15	-	TRBJ2-1	TGTGCCAGCAGCTTAGAAGGTTTGCGCTACAATGAGCAGTTCTTC	CASSLEGLRYNEQFF
TRBV30	-	12	-	TRBJ1-1	TGTGCCTGGAGGGAAGGACCCGCAGGAGCTTTCTTT	CAWREGPAGAFF
TRBV9	TRBD1	14	-	TRBJ1-2	TGTGCCAGCAGCTCAGGGACAGCGCTAAGAGGCTACACCTTC	CASSSGTALRGYTF
TRBV28	-	13	-	TRBJ2-3	TGTGCCAGCAGTAGCGATCTCACAGATACGCAGTATTTT	CASSSDLTDTQYF
TRBV27	-	15	-	TRBJ1-6	TGTGCCAGCAGGTCGGCAGTCATCTATAATTCACCCCTCCACTTT	CASRSAVIYNSPLHF
TRBV6-2/TRBV6-3	TRBD1	17	-	TRBJ1-3	TGTGCCAGCAGTTACGGACCAGGGGGCGCCGTTGGAAACACCATATATTTT	CASSYGPGGAVGNTIYF
TRBV10-3	TRBD1	13	-	TRBJ2-3	TGTGCCATAAGGACAGGGACTCCAGATACGCAGTATTTT	CAIRTGTPDTQYF
TRBV18	-	15	-	TRBJ1-5	TGTGCCAGCTCTCCGGCCGACTATAGCAATCAGCCCCAGCATTTT	CASSPADYSNQPQHF
TRBV5-8	-	16	-	TRBJ1-5	TGTGCCAGCAGCCTTCGGGGGATTGGGTCCTCTCAGCCCCAGCATTTT	CASSLRGIGSSQPQHF
TRBV2	TRBD1	16	-	TRBJ2-7	TGTGCCAGCAGTGAACTACTCCATGGACAGGTCTACGAGCAGTACTTC	CASSELLHGQVYEQYF
TRBV7-2	-	14	-	TRBJ1-1	TGTGCCAGCAGCCGGGGGGGAGGGAACACTGAAGCTTTCTTT	CASSRGGGNTEAFF
TRBV5-4	TRBD1	15	-	TRBJ2-2	TGTGCCAGCAGCTGGACAGGGGGCAGTACCGGGGAGCTGTTTTTT	CASSWTGGSTGELFF